This TCR beta chain was captured by sequencing in a study of cytomegalovirus exposure and HLA in healthy donors. Study information: Earlier findings included about 120 million unique TCR beta sequences obtained from 150 million to 200 million T cells.

At sampling all donors were nominally healthy, likely with unrecorded immune exposures. V lost 1 base and J 5 bases, leaving 11 bases between the germline ends. The CDR3 consists of 14 residues. The germline CDR1 and CDR2 sequences are LGHNA and YSLEER. Study outcomes and limitations: Presence/absence comparisons presumed near-even sequencing depth among donors.

60 Vbeta and 13 Jbeta primers were used in PCR. Sequencing used immunoSEQ multiplex PCR; TCRdb keeps in-frame clones, though not all of them. Among about 57,000 clones, 65% to 90% were seen once, and the ten largest hold 4.3%. Of note for this clone: As yet, its antigen is unknown.

The sequenced material came from PBMCs. This sequence was found in a man aged 30 to 45 in good health and CMV-seronegative. V is TRBV4-3 and J is TRBJ1-2; D remains unclear. Written as DNA, the CDR3 is TGCGCCAGCAGCCAAGGGTACCGGGATTATGGCTACACCTTC. It is translated as CASSQGYRDYGYTF.